The rows below give T cell receptor beta chains drawn from one sample of a study of blood T cell repertoires in COVID-19. Only in-frame clones appear in the TCRdb table, and some are missing; sequencing was by immunoSEQ multiplex PCR. The profile covers fewer than 150,000 clones, with around 80% appearing a single time and approximately 9.5% taken by the ten largest. Sequencing was done on a sample of peripheral blood. These receptors were obtained from an elderly woman in a cohort sampled during active or convalescent COVID-19. CDR3s include the opening cysteine and the closing phenylalanine or tryptophan. A row's size may be missing; if present it is once, few, many or a size class.

clone_size: few; v_call: TRBV20-1; j_call: TRBJ2-7; cdr3_aa: CSASSKSRGHEQYF
clone_size: .; v_call: TRBV6-5; j_call: TRBJ1-2; cdr3_aa: CASSYSGGRYGYTF
clone_size: few; v_call: TRBV9; j_call: TRBJ2-1; cdr3_aa: CASSATLVGGEQFF
clone_size: once; v_call: TRBV29-1; j_call: TRBJ1-5; cdr3_aa: CSASGTGASNSNQPQHF
clone_size: .; v_call: TRBV6-1; j_call: TRBJ1-4; cdr3_aa: CASSDPPREKLFF
clone_size: .; v_call: TRBV29-1; j_call: TRBJ1-1; cdr3_aa: CSAQGAPGTEAFF
clone_size: few; v_call: TRBV9; j_call: TRBJ2-5; cdr3_aa: CASSAGLGLAVQETQYF
clone_size: few; v_call: TRBV25-1; j_call: TRBJ1-2; cdr3_aa: CASSEMGWAYGYTF
clone_size: .; v_call: TRBV7-6; j_call: TRBJ1-6; cdr3_aa: CASSLARGGNSPLHF
clone_size: .; v_call: TRBV7-2; j_call: TRBJ2-5; cdr3_aa: CASSLVGLIETQYF
clone_size: many; v_call: TRBV11-2; j_call: TRBJ2-1; cdr3_aa: CASSLDYANEQFF
clone_size: once; v_call: TRBV19; j_call: TRBJ1-2; cdr3_aa: CASSSPGYGYTF
clone_size: .; v_call: TRBV28; j_call: TRBJ1-6; cdr3_aa: CASSLTGGRNSPLHF
clone_size: .; v_call: TRBV6-2/TRBV6-3; j_call: TRBJ1-1; cdr3_aa: CASSYPHQTMNTEAFF
clone_size: .; v_call: TRBV9; j_call: TRBJ1-6; cdr3_aa: CASSVSDRGNSPLHF
clone_size: .; v_call: TRBV2; j_call: TRBJ1-2; cdr3_aa: CASRFAAVRANYGYTF
clone_size: .; v_call: TRBV3-1/TRBV3-2; j_call: TRBJ1-4; cdr3_aa: CASSSHLRTNEKLFF
clone_size: .; v_call: TRBV9; j_call: TRBJ2-7; cdr3_aa: CASSVDSGGVLEQYF
clone_size: .; v_call: TRBV6-2/TRBV6-3; j_call: TRBJ2-1; cdr3_aa: CASSQGLPYNEQFF
clone_size: .; v_call: TRBV28; j_call: TRBJ1-2; cdr3_aa: CASRTSQGNYGYTF
clone_size: .; v_call: TRBV6-5; j_call: TRBJ1-1; cdr3_aa: CASRETGTEAFF
clone_size: once; v_call: TRBV4-2; j_call: TRBJ1-1; cdr3_aa: CASSSGSPEAFF
clone_size: .; v_call: TRBV6-2/TRBV6-3; j_call: TRBJ2-1; cdr3_aa: CASSRLAGGIYNEQFF
clone_size: .; v_call: TRBV7-9; j_call: TRBJ1-2; cdr3_aa: CASQGGRNYGYTF
clone_size: .; v_call: TRBV29-1; j_call: TRBJ1-2; cdr3_aa: CSGYTNYGYTF
clone_size: .; v_call: TRBV5-1; j_call: TRBJ1-4; cdr3_aa: CASREGSTNEKLFF
clone_size: .; v_call: TRBV24-1; j_call: TRBJ1-5; cdr3_aa: CATSDRDRGWDQPQHF
clone_size: .; v_call: TRBV3-1/TRBV3-2; j_call: TRBJ1-4; cdr3_aa: CASSQVRGRGKLFF
clone_size: .; v_call: TRBV4-2; j_call: TRBJ2-3; cdr3_aa: CASSQDPLSGGVDTQYF
clone_size: .; v_call: TRBV7-9; j_call: TRBJ2-1; cdr3_aa: CASRYKAGGPYNEQFF
clone_size: .; v_call: TRBV4-1; j_call: TRBJ2-5; cdr3_aa: CASSHLWGGQETQYF
clone_size: .; v_call: TRBV18; j_call: TRBJ1-1; cdr3_aa: CASSPRRESRTEAFF
clone_size: .; v_call: TRBV6-6; j_call: TRBJ2-3; cdr3_aa: CAAGPKRDTQYF
clone_size: .; v_call: TRBV5-1; j_call: TRBJ2-1; cdr3_aa: CASSFLAGADNEQFF
clone_size: .; v_call: TRBV2; j_call: TRBJ1-1; cdr3_aa: CASRGQWNTEAFF
clone_size: few; v_call: TRBV7-9; j_call: TRBJ1-1; cdr3_aa: CASSPRRGGNTEAFF
clone_size: .; v_call: TRBV2; j_call: TRBJ1-1; cdr3_aa: CASSGQGALNTEAFF